What follows are 9 T cell receptor beta chains derived from one specimen sequenced in a study of control samples from healthy donors and cancer patients. This table comes from immunoSEQ multiplex PCR, and its TCRdb copy is limited to in-frame clones, with some not included. The repertoire has roughly 80,000 clones, roughly 92% of them found once; the top ten carry 5.8%. The specimen was blood. These receptors all come from a woman aged 55-70 years in good health.

This clone qualifies as medium-sized (0.01 to 0.1%). The chain employs TRBV16 and TRBJ1-2, with TRBD1 as a possible D gene (5 bases). Germline CDR1 reads KGHSY; CDR2 reads FQNENV. V was cut by 0 bases and J by 4 bases, with 9 bases left in between. The CDR3 runs 14 residues. CDR3 sequence reads: CASSQSVTAYGYTF. The CDR3 DNA reads as TGTGCCAGCAGCCAATCAGTGACAGCCTATGGCTACACCTTC.

The rearrangement joins TRBV2 to TRBJ1-1, with D possibly matching TRBD1 (5 bases). V gave up 4 bases and J gave up 4 bases, with 13 bases separating them. The CDR3 is 14 residues long. The germline V gene has CDR1 SNHLY and CDR2 FYNNEI. CDR3 DNA: TGTGCCAGCAGTGTTGCAGGGCAAGGCACTGAAGCTTTCTTT. The encoded protein is CASSVAGQGTEAFF.

The chain links TRBV28 to TRBJ1-1; TRBD1 aligns across 7 bases. The V and J ends lost 4 bases and 1 base, in that order; junction bases with no gene match: 3. Germline-derived CDR1 and CDR2 are MDHEN and SYDVKM. The CDR3 has 14 residues. The CDR3 sequence: CASSSGGKNTEAFF. In DNA, the CDR3 is TGTGCCAGCAGTTCAGGGGGGAAGAACACTGAAGCTTTCTTT.

The rearrangement joins TRBV9 to TRBJ2-2, with TRBD2 matching 14 bases. The germline V gene encodes CDR1 SGDLS and CDR2 YYNGEE. The CDR3 sequence is 18 residues long. Germline trimming cut 4 bases from V and 4 bases from J; bases unmatched to any gene: 9. As DNA, the CDR3 is TGTGCCAGCAGCTCACCGGGACTAGCGGGAGTTACCACCGGGGAGCTGTTTTTT. Translated, it gives CASSSPGLAGVTTGELFF. Together with reference TRBV9 and TRBJ2-2, the CDR3 gives the full variable domain: DSGVTQTPKHLITATGQRVTLRCSPRSGDLSVYWYQQSLDQGLQFLIQYYNGEERAKGNILERFSAQQFPDLHSELNLSSLELGDSALYFCASSSPGLAGVTTGELFFGEGSRLTVL.

The genes are TRBV28 and TRBJ1-5; 11 bases are a match to TRBD1. The CDR3 spans 17 residues. Germline values: CDR1 MDHEN, CDR2 SYDVKM. V shed 2 bases and J 6 bases; nucleotides not matched to a gene: 9. The CDR3 spells CASSLGPGQGVAQPQHF. CDR3 bases: TGTGCCAGCAGTTTAGGGCCGGGACAGGGGGTGGCTCAGCCCCAGCATTTT.

The chain has TRBV7-2 and TRBJ1-2; D is perhaps TRBD1 (6 bases). From germline, CDR1 is SGHTA and CDR2 FQGNSA. The CDR3 spans 15 residues. The V end was cut by 5 bases, the J end by 7 bases, with 20 bases between. The CDR3 bases are TGTGCCAGCAGCCCGGGGGCAGGGGAGAGGGTTGGCTACACCTTC. This codes for CASSPGAGERVGYTF.

J is TRBJ2-7 and V is TRBV10-2; TRBD2 is a possible D gene (6 bases). In germline, CDR1 is WSHSY, CDR2 SAAADI. V gave up 3 bases and J gave up 2 bases, with 17 bases separating them. This CDR3 is built from 16 residues. CDR3 amino acids: CASSDQHRDSPYEQYF. The CDR3, as DNA: TGCGCCAGCAGTGACCAACACCGGGACTCTCCCTACGAGCAGTACTTC.

The V gene is TRBV19, the J gene TRBJ1-5; D gene ambiguous. Germline loops: CDR1 LNHDA, CDR2 SQIVND (reference sequence). V gave up 2 bases and J gave up 0 bases, with 8 bases separating them. This CDR3 region has 15 residues. The CDR3 reads CASSITTDSNQPQHF. CDR3 nucleotide sequence: TGTGCCAGTAGTATAACCACAGATAGCAATCAGCCCCAGCATTTT. The variable domain in full, completed from reference TRBV19 and TRBJ1-5, reads DGGITQSPKYLFRKEGQNVTLSCEQNLNHDAMYWYRQDPGQGLRLIYYSQIVNDFQKGDIAEGYSVSREKKESFPLTVTSAQKNPTAFYLCASSITTDSNQPQHFGDGTRLSIL.

The chain joins TRBV7-2 to TRBJ2-1; tentative D call: TRBD1 (6 bases). Looked up from germline, CDR1 is SGHTA and CDR2 is FQGNSA. The V and J ends lost 2 bases and 6 bases respectively, with 11 bases between them. This CDR3 contains 14 residues. CDR3 in amino acids: CASSLSRRGNEQFF. Written as DNA, the CDR3 is TGTGCCAGCAGCTTATCCCGCAGGGGCAATGAGCAGTTCTTC.